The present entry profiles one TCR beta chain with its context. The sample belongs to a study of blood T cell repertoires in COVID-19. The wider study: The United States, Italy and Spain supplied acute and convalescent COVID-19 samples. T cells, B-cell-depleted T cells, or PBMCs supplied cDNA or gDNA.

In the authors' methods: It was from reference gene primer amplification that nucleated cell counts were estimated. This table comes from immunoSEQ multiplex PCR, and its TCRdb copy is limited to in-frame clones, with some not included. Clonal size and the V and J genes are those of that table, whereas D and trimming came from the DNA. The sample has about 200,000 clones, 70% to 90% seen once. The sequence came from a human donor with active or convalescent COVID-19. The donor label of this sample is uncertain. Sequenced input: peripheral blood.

DNA for the CDR3: TGTGCCAGCAGCTCCTCTAGCGGGGGGGCCCTCGAGCAGTACTTC. Amino acid sequence: CASSSSSGGALEQYF. V is TRBV7-6 and J is TRBJ2-7; 12 bases are shared with TRBD2. From germline, CDR1 is SGHVS and CDR2 FNYEAQ. The CDR3 has 15 residues. The V segment lost 4 bases and the J segment 6 bases; nucleotides outside the gene matches: 7. The complete variable domain, with remaining parts taken from reference TRBV7-6 and TRBJ2-7, reads GAGVSQSPRYKVTKRGQDVALRCDPISGHVSLYWYRQALGQGPEFLTYFNYEAQQDKSGLPNDRFSAERPEGSISTLTIQRTEQRDSAMYRCASSSSSGGALEQYFGPGTRLTVT.